A selection of T cell receptor beta chains follows, all from one sample in a study of blood T cells in healthy people across ages. Via MiXCR, TCRdb re-called the 5' RACE reads, giving one row per CDR3 protein. This sample has 1.5 million to 1.9 million distinct CDR3 sequences; 40% to 45% occur once, and the top ten carry around 4%. Sequenced material: blood. The receptor source for this set is a woman between 18 and 30 years old in good health. The CDR3 runs from the conserved cysteine through the conserved F or W. A D gene is named only where the DNA matches it firmly. Clone size is stated in some rows and not others, as once, few, many or a class when expanded.

size,V,J,D,DNA,CDR3
few,TRBV20-1,TRBJ2-7,.,TGCAGTGCTAGAGATCGTGGAGGGGAAGACGAGCAGTACTTC,CSARDRGGEDEQYF
.,TRBV6-5,TRBJ2-3,.,TGTGCCAGCAGTTACCCTCGACTCGCGAGCACAGATACGCAGTATTTT,CASSYPRLASTDTQYF
few,TRBV12-3/TRBV12-4,TRBJ2-3,.,TGTGCCAGCAGCTACCCTAGGGACTCCACAGATACGCAGTATTTT,CASSYPRDSTDTQYF
few,TRBV20-1,TRBJ1-5,.,TGCAGTGCTACCCCCTTCCCCCAGCATTTT,CSATPFPQHF
.,TRBV6-1,TRBJ2-7,.,TGTGCCAGCACCCAGGGCGGGATTAGCTCCTACGAGCAGTACTTC,CASTQGGISSYEQYF
few,TRBV12-3/TRBV12-4,TRBJ2-3,.,TGTGCCAGCAGTTTGAGGGAGACAGATACGCAGTATTTT,CASSLRETDTQYF
few,TRBV4-2,TRBJ1-5,.,TGTGCCAGCAGCCAAGATCGGCAGCCCCAGCATTTT,CASSQDRQPQHF
few,TRBV7-8,TRBJ2-7,.,TGTGCCAGCAGCTCCAGACTGGTACCAAGCTCCTACGAGCAGTACTTC,CASSSRLVPSSYEQYF
.,TRBV10-3,TRBJ2-5,.,TGTGCCATCAGTGAGTTAGGAACAGGGTCATATCCGCAAGAGACCCAGTACTTC,CAISELGTGSYPQETQYF
.,TRBV12-3/TRBV12-4,TRBJ1-2,TRBD1,TGTGCCAGCAGCCGGACAGGGACGGGCGGCTGCACCTTC,CASSRTGTGGCTF
.,TRBV20-1,TRBJ1-1,TRBD1,TGCAGTGCTAGAGATCGCAGGGGGCTTCTCAACACTGAAGCTTTCTTT,CSARDRRGLLNTEAFF
.,TRBV9,TRBJ2-3,.,TGTGCCAGCAGCCCCGAAGCGGATACGCAGTATTTT,CASSPEADTQYF
.,TRBV4-2,TRBJ2-3,.,TGTGCCGGCAGCCAAGTGACTAACACGAATCCAGATACGCAGTATTTT,CAGSQVTNTNPDTQYF
.,TRBV7-9,TRBJ1-6,.,TGTGCCAGCAGCGCCGCAGGGAATTCACCCCTCCACTTT,CASSAAGNSPLHF
.,TRBV4-3,TRBJ2-7,.,TGCGCCAGCAGCCAAGACTGGAGCGGCTACAATGAGCAGTACTTC,CASSQDWSGYNEQYF
.,TRBV28,TRBJ2-7,TRBD1,TGTGCCAGCAGTCAAACCCCGGGACAGGGGAACCCAGGGGCGGCCTACGAGCAGTACTTC,CASSQTPGQGNPGAAYEQYF
once,TRBV7-9,TRBJ2-7,.,TGTGCCAGCAGCTTAGGGGACCTTGGGCAGTACTTC,CASSLGDLGQYF
.,TRBV11-3,TRBJ2-2,.,TGTGCCAGCAGCCTAGGGGTAGCCTGGGGAACCGGGGAGCTGTTTTTT,CASSLGVAWGTGELFF
once,TRBV9,TRBJ2-6,TRBD2,TGTGCCAGCAGCGTAGCTTGGGGCGGGAGCTCTGGGGCCAACGTCCTGACTTTC,CASSVAWGGSSGANVLTF
.,TRBV12-3/TRBV12-4,TRBJ2-2,.,TGTGCCCAACCCCGGGCTAGGGCCGGGGAGCTGTTTTTT,CAQPRARAGELFF
.,TRBV6-2/TRBV6-3,TRBJ2-4,TRBD1,TGTGCCAGCAGCTACCCCGGGACAGGGACGGGGGAGCAGTACTTC,CASSYPGTGTGEQYF
.,TRBV6-2/TRBV6-3,TRBJ2-5,TRBD1,TGTGCCAGCAGTACCCCCAACAGGGGTAGGGAGACCCAGTACTTC,CASSTPNRGRETQYF
.,TRBV27,TRBJ2-3,TRBD1,TGTGCCAGCAGTTCACCGGGACAGCACACAGATACGCAGTATTTT,CASSSPGQHTDTQYF
.,TRBV7-6,TRBJ2-5,.,TGTGCCAGCAGCCGGCGGTTGGGGGGCCGGGAGACCCAGTACTTC,CASSRRLGGRETQYF
.,TRBV5-1,TRBJ2-4,.,TGCGCCAGCAGCGAGACATACAGGGTTCCAAACATTCAGTACTTC,CASSETYRVPNIQYF
.,TRBV29-1,TRBJ2-7,TRBD1,TGCGGCGTAGGGACAGGGGGTACCGACGAGCAGTACTTC,CGVGTGGTDEQYF
few,TRBV5-1,TRBJ1-3,.,TGCGCCAGCAGCTTGGACGGAGGCTCTGGAAACACCATATATTTT,CASSLDGGSGNTIYF
few,TRBV6-1,TRBJ1-1,.,TGTGCCAGCAGTCCGGACAATATGAACACTGAAGCTTTCTTT,CASSPDNMNTEAFF
few,TRBV7-2,TRBJ2-3,.,TGTGCCAGCAGCTTAAGGATGCGGGCAGATACGCAGTATTTT,CASSLRMRADTQYF
.,TRBV6-5,TRBJ2-2,TRBD2,TGTGCCAGCAGACTAGCGGGAGGGCCTTTCGGAGAGCTGTTTTTT,CASRLAGGPFGELFF
.,TRBV12-3/TRBV12-4,TRBJ2-4,.,TGTGCCAGCACCGACACGGCTAAAAACATTCAGTACTTC,CASTDTAKNIQYF
.,TRBV7-9,TRBJ2-5,.,TGTGCCAGCAGCTTAGTAAGGGGCACCCTGGGGACCCAGTACTTC,CASSLVRGTLGTQYF
few,TRBV20-1,TRBJ1-6,TRBD1,TGCAGTGCTAGAGAAACAGGGGGTAATTCACCCCTCCACTTT,CSARETGGNSPLHF
.,TRBV7-2,TRBJ2-1,.,TGTGCCAGCAGCTTAGGAGGCGGATCGAGCTCCTACAATGAGCAGTTCTTC,CASSLGGGSSSYNEQFF
once,TRBV10-3,TRBJ2-2,TRBD2,TGTGCCATCAGTTCCCCCGGACTAGCGGGGAGAGCGAACACCGGGGAGCTGTTTTTT,CAISSPGLAGRANTGELFF
once,TRBV27,TRBJ2-5,.,TGTGCCAGCAGTCCAGGGACCCGAAGGCAAGAGACCCAGTACTTC,CASSPGTRRQETQYF
.,TRBV6-2/TRBV6-3,TRBJ1-4,.,TGTGCCAGCATAGGGGCCCGGCCGGCTGAGAAACTGTTTTTT,CASIGARPAEKLFF
.,TRBV6-1,TRBJ1-2,.,TGTGCCAGCAGTGTCCGGGACCCCTATGGCTACACCTTC,CASSVRDPYGYTF
.,TRBV20-1,TRBJ2-2,TRBD1,TGCAGTGCTAGGCTGACAGGGCGAGCGAACACCGGGGAGCTGTTTTTT,CSARLTGRANTGELFF
.,TRBV5-1,TRBJ2-7,TRBD1,TGCGCCAGCAGCTTGGCCTCGGGGACAGGATCCTACGAGCAGTACTTC,CASSLASGTGSYEQYF
.,TRBV7-2,TRBJ1-5,.,TGTGCCAGCAGCTTAATGGGGGTGAGTCAGCCCCAGCATTTT,CASSLMGVSQPQHF
.,TRBV6-2/TRBV6-3,TRBJ2-1,TRBD2,TGTGCCAGCAGTCCGAGACTAGCGGGAGTCGATGAGCAGTTCTTC,CASSPRLAGVDEQFF
.,TRBV10-3,TRBJ2-7,.,TGTGCCATCAGTGAAGGGAGACTTACCTACGAGCAGTACTTC,CAISEGRLTYEQYF
few,TRBV7-9,TRBJ1-1,.,TGTGCCAGCAGCTCTCAGGAGCACACTGAAGCTTTCTTT,CASSSQEHTEAFF
.,TRBV6-1,TRBJ1-4,.,TGTGCCAGCAGTGAAATGGTTAGGCCAGATGAAAAACTGTTTTTT,CASSEMVRPDEKLFF
few,TRBV24-1,TRBJ2-1,.,TGTGCCACCAGTGATTCGGCTATTCGGTACAATGAGCAGTTCTTC,CATSDSAIRYNEQFF
few,TRBV7-9,TRBJ1-1,TRBD1,TGTGCCAGCAGCTTTTACAGGGGGTCCACTGAAGCTTTCTTT,CASSFYRGSTEAFF
.,TRBV20-1,TRBJ2-3,.,TGCAGTGCTAGAGAAGACAGGTTCGCAGATACGCAGTATTTT,CSAREDRFADTQYF
many,TRBV4-3,TRBJ2-5,TRBD2,TGCGCCAGCAGCCGACTATTAGCGGGGCAAGAGACCCAGTACTTC,CASSRLLAGQETQYF
.,TRBV4-1,TRBJ2-1,.,TGCGCCAGCAGCCAAGATTTCTCGCGTGGGGTCAATGAGCAGTTCTTC,CASSQDFSRGVNEQFF
.,TRBV30,TRBJ1-2,.,TGTGCCGGGAGCCTGGGTCGGAGCTACACCTTC,CAGSLGRSYTF
.,TRBV5-1,TRBJ1-2,TRBD1,TGCGCCAGCAGCAGGTCACAGGGGGCCGACTATGGCTACACCTTC,CASSRSQGADYGYTF
.,TRBV28,TRBJ1-6,TRBD1,TGTGCCAGCAGGGACAGGGGGGACCTTAATGATTCACCCCTCCACTTT,CASRDRGDLNDSPLHF
.,TRBV14,TRBJ2-7,.,TGTGCCAGCAGCCCCTCCGGGGTCGAGCAGTACTTC,CASSPSGVEQYF
few,TRBV28,TRBJ1-2,.,TGTGCCAGCAGTACAACTAACTATGGCTACACCTTC,CASSTTNYGYTF
.,TRBV5-1,TRBJ1-6,.,TGCGCCAGCAGCTTGGGCAGGGACAATTCACCCCTCCACTTT,CASSLGRDNSPLHF
.,TRBV4-1,TRBJ2-3,TRBD2,TGCGCCAGCTGCCGGATGGGGGTAGCGGGTGGTGATACGCAGTATTTT,CASCRMGVAGGDTQYF
once,TRBV3-1,TRBJ1-2,.,TGTGCCAGCACCCGGGGCAGCGGGAACTATGGCTACACCTTC,CASTRGSGNYGYTF